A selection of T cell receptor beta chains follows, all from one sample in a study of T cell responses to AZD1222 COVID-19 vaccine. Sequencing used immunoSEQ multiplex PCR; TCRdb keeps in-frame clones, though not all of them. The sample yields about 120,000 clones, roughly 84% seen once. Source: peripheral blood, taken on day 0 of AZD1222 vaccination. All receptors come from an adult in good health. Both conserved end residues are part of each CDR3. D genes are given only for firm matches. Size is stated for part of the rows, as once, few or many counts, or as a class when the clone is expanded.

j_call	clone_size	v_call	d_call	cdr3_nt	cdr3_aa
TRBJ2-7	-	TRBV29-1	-	TGCAGCGTTGATCGTGGGAACCACTACGAGCAGTACTTC	CSVDRGNHYEQYF
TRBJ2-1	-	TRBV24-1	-	TGTGCCACCAGTGATTTGGGACAGTTTCAGTTCTTC	CATSDLGQFQFF
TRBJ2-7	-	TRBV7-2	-	TGTGCCAGCAGGACCCAGGGCTACGAGCAGTACTTC	CASRTQGYEQYF
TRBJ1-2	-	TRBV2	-	TGTGCCAGCAGTGAACTTCGGGGAGGGGATGGCTACACCTTC	CASSELRGGDGYTF
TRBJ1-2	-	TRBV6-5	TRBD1	TGTGCCAGCACCAGGGGGGGTGTGGGCTACACCTTC	CASTRGGVGYTF
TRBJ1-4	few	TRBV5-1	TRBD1	TGCGCCAGCAGTCCGACAGGGGCCTCAACTAATGAAAAACTGTTTTTT	CASSPTGASTNEKLFF
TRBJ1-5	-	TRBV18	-	TGTGCCAGCTCACCGGGACAAAATCAGCCCCAGCATTTT	CASSPGQNQPQHF
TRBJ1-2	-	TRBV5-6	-	TGTGCCAGCAGCTTCTTAGGGGATAGTGGCTACACCTTC	CASSFLGDSGYTF
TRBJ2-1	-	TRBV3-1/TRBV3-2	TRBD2	TGTGCCAGCAGCCAGAGGCGGGGGGCCGATGAGCAGTTCTTC	CASSQRRGADEQFF
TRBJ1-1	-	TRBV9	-	TGTGCCAGCAGCGCCTGGACGCCAAACATGAACACTGAAGCTTTCTTT	CASSAWTPNMNTEAFF
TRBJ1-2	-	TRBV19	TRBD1	TGTGCCAGTAGAGGGACAGGGAGCGCCTATGGCTACACCTTC	CASRGTGSAYGYTF
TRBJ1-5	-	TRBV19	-	TGTGCCAGTAGTTTTGCTGTTGGTTCGCAGCCCCAGCATTTT	CASSFAVGSQPQHF
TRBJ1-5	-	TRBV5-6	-	TGTGCCAGCAGGGTGTGGGGAAATCAGCCCCAGCATTTT	CASRVWGNQPQHF
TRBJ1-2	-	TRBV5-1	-	TGCGCCAGCCACATGCGGGGTCATGGCTACACCTTC	CASHMRGHGYTF
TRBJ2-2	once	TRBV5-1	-	TGCGCCAGCAGCACAGACGGTGCGAACACCGGGGAGCTGTTTTTT	CASSTDGANTGELFF
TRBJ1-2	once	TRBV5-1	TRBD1	TGCGCCAGCAGCTTGGGGACAGGGGGTGGAAACTATGGCTACACCTTC	CASSLGTGGGNYGYTF